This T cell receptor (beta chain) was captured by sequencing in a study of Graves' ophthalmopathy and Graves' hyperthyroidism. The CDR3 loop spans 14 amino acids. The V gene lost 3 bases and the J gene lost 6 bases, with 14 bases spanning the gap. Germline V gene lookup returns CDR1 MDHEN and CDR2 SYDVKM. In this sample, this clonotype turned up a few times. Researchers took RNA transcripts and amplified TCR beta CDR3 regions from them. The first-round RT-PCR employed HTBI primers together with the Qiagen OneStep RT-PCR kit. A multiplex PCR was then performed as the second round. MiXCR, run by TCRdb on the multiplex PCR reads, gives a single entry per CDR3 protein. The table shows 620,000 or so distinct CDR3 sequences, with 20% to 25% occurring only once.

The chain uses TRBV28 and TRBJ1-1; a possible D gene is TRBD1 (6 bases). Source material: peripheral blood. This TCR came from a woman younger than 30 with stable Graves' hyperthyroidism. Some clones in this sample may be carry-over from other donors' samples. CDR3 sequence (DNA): TGTGCCAGCAGTTTTCCAGGACAGTTCGCTGAAGCTTTCTTT. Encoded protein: CASSFPGQFAEAFF. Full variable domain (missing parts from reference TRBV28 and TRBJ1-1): DVKVTQSSRYLVKRTGEKVFLECVQDMDHENMFWYRQDPGLGLRLIYFSYDVKMKEKGDIPEGYSVSREKKERFSLILESASTNQTSMYLCASSFPGQFAEAFFGQGTRLTVV.